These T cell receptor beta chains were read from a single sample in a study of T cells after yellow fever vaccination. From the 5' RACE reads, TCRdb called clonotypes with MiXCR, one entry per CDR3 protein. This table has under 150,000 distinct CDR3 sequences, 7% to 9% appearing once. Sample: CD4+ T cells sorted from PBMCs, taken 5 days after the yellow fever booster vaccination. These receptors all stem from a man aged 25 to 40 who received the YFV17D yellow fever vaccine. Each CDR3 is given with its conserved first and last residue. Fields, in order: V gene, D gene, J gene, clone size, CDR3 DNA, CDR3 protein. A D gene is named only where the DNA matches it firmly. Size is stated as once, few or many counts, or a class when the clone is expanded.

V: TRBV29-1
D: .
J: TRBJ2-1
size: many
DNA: TGCAGCGTTCGAAGTACTAGTTTGTATTTTGAGCAGTTCTTC
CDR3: CSVRSTSLYFEQFF

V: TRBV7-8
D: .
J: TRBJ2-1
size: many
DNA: TGTGCCAGCAACCCACGGCTGAACACCAACTACAATGAGCAGTTCTTC
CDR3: CASNPRLNTNYNEQFF

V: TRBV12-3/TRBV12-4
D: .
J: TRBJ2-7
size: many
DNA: TGTGCCAGCGGGACACAATTCTACGAGCAGTACTTC
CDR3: CASGTQFYEQYF

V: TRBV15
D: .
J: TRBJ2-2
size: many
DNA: TGTGCCACCAGCACCAACCCATCCGGCGCCGGGGAGCTGTTTTTT
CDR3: CATSTNPSGAGELFF

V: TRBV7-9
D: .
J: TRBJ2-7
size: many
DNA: TGTGCCAGCAGCGGAGGTACTGGGGACTACGAGCAGTACTTC
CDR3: CASSGGTGDYEQYF

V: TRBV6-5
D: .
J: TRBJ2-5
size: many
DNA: TGTGCCAGCAGTTGGGGGGGAGGGGGAGAGACCCAGTACTTC
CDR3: CASSWGGGGETQYF

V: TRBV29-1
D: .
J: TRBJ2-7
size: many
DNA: TGCAGCGTTGATGCGGAGGGTCCCGAGCAGTACTTC
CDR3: CSVDAEGPEQYF

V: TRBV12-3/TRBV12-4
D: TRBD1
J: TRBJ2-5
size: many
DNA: TGTGCCAGCAGTCAAACAGGGGGCTGGGAGACCCAGTACTTC
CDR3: CASSQTGGWETQYF

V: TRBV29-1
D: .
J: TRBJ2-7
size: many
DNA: TGCAGCGTTGCAAGGTCCTACGAGCAGTACTTC
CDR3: CSVARSYEQYF

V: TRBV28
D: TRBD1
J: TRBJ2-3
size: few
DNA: TGTGCCAGCAGCCGGACAGGGAGAGGGACAGATACGCAGTATTTT
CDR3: CASSRTGRGTDTQYF